The 4 T cell receptor beta chains below come from one sample, sequenced in a study of blood T cell repertoires in COVID-19. The method was immunoSEQ multiplex PCR; TCRdb's version includes in-frame clones alone and lacks a portion of them. The profile covers roughly 150,000 clones, with 88% appearing a single time and approximately 2.1% taken by the ten largest. The sample taken for sequencing was peripheral blood. The receptors shown here come from a man aged 45-60 years who had recovered from COVID-19.

V usage is TRBV2 and J usage is TRBJ2-7; D call uncertain. The V end was cut by 5 bases, the J end by 4 bases, with 9 bases between. The CDR3 sequence is 12 residues long. Germline V lookup: CDR1 SNHLY, CDR2 FYNNEI. CDR3 in DNA: TGTGCCAGCAGTAAGACATTTTACGAGCAGTACTTC. Translation gives CASSKTFYEQYF. The full variable domain, rest sourced from reference TRBV2 and TRBJ2-7, is EPEVTQTPSHQVTQMGQEVILRCVPISNHLYFYWYRQILGQKVEFLVSFYNNEISEKSEIFDDQFSVERPDGSNFTLKIRSTKLEDSAMYFCASSKTFYEQYFGPGTRLTVT.

The rearrangement joins TRBV7-8 to TRBJ1-5; maybe TRBD1 (6 bases). The CDR3 spans 16 residues. The V and J ends lost 0 bases and 1 base respectively, with 10 bases between them. Per the germline V gene, CDR1 is SGHVS and CDR2 is FQNEAQ. CDR3 coding DNA: TGTGCCAGCAGCTTAGCGCTCAGGGGAAGCAATCAGCCCCAGCATTTT. It codes for CASSLALRGSNQPQHF.

This chain connects TRBV11-2 to TRBJ1-3; no reliable D call. This CDR3 region has 12 residues. Trimming stripped 5 bases from V and 7 bases from J, with 9 bases between. Germline V gives CDR1 SGHAT, CDR2 FQNNGV. The CDR3, as DNA: TGTGCCAGCAGCCCTCCCGGGAACACCATATATTTT. It is translated as CASSPPGNTIYF.

This chain connects TRBV6-4 to TRBJ2-1, with TRBD2 matching 10 bases. Trimming removed 4 bases from V and 7 bases from J; junction bases left unmatched: 4. The CDR3 totals 14 residues. Germline V gene sequence: CDR1 MRHNA, CDR2 SNTAGT. The CDR3 bases are TGTGCCAGCAGTGCTAGCGGGGGCGGGAATGAGCAGTTCTTC. Its protein is CASSASGGGNEQFF.